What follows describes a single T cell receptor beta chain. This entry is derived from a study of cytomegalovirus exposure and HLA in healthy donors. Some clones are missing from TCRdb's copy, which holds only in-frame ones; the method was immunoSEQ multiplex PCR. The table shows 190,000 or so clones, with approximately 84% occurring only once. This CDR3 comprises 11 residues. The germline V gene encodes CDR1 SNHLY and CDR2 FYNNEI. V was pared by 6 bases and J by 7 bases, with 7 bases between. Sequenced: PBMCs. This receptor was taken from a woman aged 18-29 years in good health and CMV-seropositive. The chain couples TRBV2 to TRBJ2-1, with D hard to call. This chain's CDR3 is CASSQKNEQFF. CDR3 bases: TGTGCCAGCAGCCAGAAGAATGAGCAGTTCTTC.